This T cell receptor beta chain was retrieved from a study of blood T cell repertoires in COVID-19. Study context: Acute and convalescent COVID-19 specimens originated in the United States, Italy and Spain.

Participant age was roughly 18 to 95 years, and participants resided in roughly 24 US areas. Membership in each cohort depended on participant-reported clinical history. Repertoires were generated with immunoSEQ multiplex PCR, while TCRdb's copy carries only in-frame clones and drops some. The repertoire consists of hundreds of thousands of clones, with 90% occurring once and the leading ten covering roughly 1.6%. J lost 8 bases, V lost 4 bases, and 8 bases had no gene match. The length of the CDR3 is 15 residues. CDR1 and CDR2 (germline): SGHRS, YFSETQ. A few counts support this clone. The receptor's source is a woman aged 18-29 years with acute COVID-19. The sample consisted of PBMCs or T cells enriched from blood (not recorded which). The chain employs TRBV5-1 and TRBJ2-1, with 11 bases identical to TRBD1. CDR3 bases: TGCGCCAGCAGCCCTATCCGGGACAGGGGGTATGAGCAGTTCTTC. Translation: CASSPIRDRGYEQFF.